These 13 T cell receptor beta chains were all obtained from the same sample, sequenced in a study of T cell responses to AZD1222 COVID-19 vaccine. Assay used: immunoSEQ multiplex PCR; TCRdb lists only in-frame clones, some missing. The sample contains about 130,000 clones, about 91% of which appear only once. The source was peripheral blood, collected on day 0 of AZD1222 vaccination. The receptors were gathered from an adult in good health.

V gene TRBV7-2 combines with J gene TRBJ1-1; the match to TRBD1 covers 7 bases. Germline V gene lookup returns CDR1 SGHTA and CDR2 FQGNSA. This CDR3 contains 16 residues. The ends lost 3 bases at V and 1 base at J; junction bases unmatched: 8. The CDR3 nucleotides read TGTGCCAGCAGCTTGCACAGGGGCGCGGGGAACACTGAAGCTTTCTTT. This encodes CASSLHRGAGNTEAFF.

The gene calls are TRBV27 and TRBJ1-1; D gene uncertain. The length of the CDR3 is 17 residues. From germline, CDR1 is MNHEY and CDR2 SMNVEV (reference sequence). Trimming removed 5 bases at V and 3 bases at J, with 22 bases between. CDR3 region: CASSRFTAPPMYTEAFF. CDR3 in DNA: TGTGCCAGCAGTCGGTTTACAGCCCCCCCGATGTACACTGAAGCTTTCTTT.

The genes are TRBV5-6 and TRBJ2-7; no clear D. V lost 1 base and J lost 3, with 5 bases in between. This CDR3 has 12 residues. The germline gives CDR1 SGHDT, CDR2 YYEEEE. CDR3 coding DNA: TGTGCCAGCAGCTTGTACGTCTACGAGCAGTACTTC. Protein: CASSLYVYEQYF.

The chain is built from TRBV6-5 and TRBJ2-7; a possible D gene is TRBD1 (6 bases). Germline-derived CDR1 and CDR2 are MNHEY and SVGAGI. The CDR3 totals 14 residues. V was clipped by 5 bases and J by 3 bases, with 14 bases between them. CDR3 DNA: TGTGCCAGCAGTCGGGACACCTACCTCTACGAGCAGTACTTC. This codes for CASSRDTYLYEQYF.

V is TRBV7-2 and J is TRBJ1-2; 7 bases are shared with TRBD1. The CDR3 spans 16 residues. The germline CDR1 and CDR2 sequences are SGHTA and FQGNSA. V shed 2 bases and J 4 bases; nucleotides not matched to a gene: 10. The CDR3 DNA sequence: TGTGCCAGCAGCTTACTCACAGGGGATGATATCTATGGCTACACCTTC. Translation: CASSLLTGDDIYGYTF.

The rearrangement links TRBV2 to TRBJ1-6; 8 bases agree with TRBD1. V was clipped by 4 bases and J by 7 bases; unmatched bases: 3. CDR3 length: 14 amino acids. Germline lookup yields CDR1 SNHLY and CDR2 FYNNEI. DNA of the CDR3: TGTGCCAGCAGTGTAGCAGGGGGCAATTCACCCCTCCACTTT. Protein: CASSVAGGNSPLHF.

The chain uses TRBV11-3 and TRBJ2-5; D is possibly TRBD1 (6 bases). The germline V and J ends were trimmed by 5 bases and 1 base, with 11 bases remaining between them. The CDR3 sequence is 14 residues long. Germline loops: CDR1 SGHNT, CDR2 YENEEA. The CDR3 nucleotides are TGTGCCAGCAGCCCGGGACATCCCCAAGAGACCCAGTACTTC. This gives the protein CASSPGHPQETQYF.

This clone was observed a few times. The chain is built from TRBV3-1 (or the pseudogene TRBV3-2) and TRBJ2-2; D unresolved. Germline V gene lookup returns CDR1 LGHDT and CDR2 YNNKEL (reference sequence). V lost 4 bases, J lost 5 bases, and 8 bases lay in between. This CDR3 is 13 amino acids long. CDR3 DNA sequence: TGTGCCAGCAGCCTCCAGTTTACCGGGGAGCTGTTTTTT. This translates into CASSLQFTGELFF.

The V gene is TRBV7-2, the J gene TRBJ2-6; D is uncertain. The CDR3 consists of 15 residues. The V end was cut by 0 bases, the J end by 2 bases, with 5 bases between. Germline V gene lookup returns CDR1 SGHTA and CDR2 FQGNSA. CDR3 region: CASSLAWAGANVLTF. CDR3 bases: TGTGCCAGCAGCTTAGCATGGGCTGGGGCCAACGTCCTGACTTTC.

The chain employs TRBV9 and TRBJ2-7; possible D gene TRBD1, 6 bases. The CDR3 totals 14 residues. Germline values: CDR1 SGDLS, CDR2 YYNGEE. Deletions cut 4 bases from V and 2 bases from J, with 13 bases between. CDR3 DNA: TGTGCCAGCAGCAAACAAACAGGGACCTACGAGCAGTACTTC. Translation: CASSKQTGTYEQYF. The full variable domain, rest sourced from reference TRBV9 and TRBJ2-7, is DSGVTQTPKHLITATGQRVTLRCSPRSGDLSVYWYQQSLDQGLQFLIQYYNGEERAKGNILERFSAQQFPDLHSELNLSSLELGDSALYFCASSKQTGTYEQYFGPGTRLTVT.

The table lists this clone with a count of one. The V gene is TRBV27, the J gene TRBJ2-3, with a weak D call TRBD1 (6 bases). V was shortened by 2 bases and J by 3 bases, with 9 bases between the two germline ends. Looked up from germline, CDR1 is MNHEY and CDR2 is SMNVEV (reference sequence). The CDR3 spans 14 residues. The CDR3 spells CASSLIQGTDTQYF. The CDR3 coding sequence is TGTGCCAGCAGTTTAATACAGGGTACAGATACGCAGTATTTT.

The gene calls are TRBV10-3 and TRBJ2-1; unclear D gene. The CDR3 is made up of 14 amino acids. Germline CDR1 and CDR2: ENHRY and SYGVKD. V was shortened by 5 bases and J by 7 bases, with 15 bases between the two germline ends. Here the CDR3 DNA reads TGTGCCATCAGTCCCTTGGTCGTCGATAATGAGCAGTTCTTC. Protein: CAISPLVVDNEQFF.

The chain is built from TRBV7-8 and TRBJ1-3; D is ambiguous. This CDR3 is built from 13 residues. Trimming removed 5 bases from V and 4 bases from J, with 9 bases in between. Germline-derived CDR1 and CDR2 are SGHVS and FQNEAQ. The CDR3: CASSVNFGNTIYF. The DNA for the CDR3 is TGTGCCAGCAGCGTAAACTTCGGAAACACCATATATTTT.